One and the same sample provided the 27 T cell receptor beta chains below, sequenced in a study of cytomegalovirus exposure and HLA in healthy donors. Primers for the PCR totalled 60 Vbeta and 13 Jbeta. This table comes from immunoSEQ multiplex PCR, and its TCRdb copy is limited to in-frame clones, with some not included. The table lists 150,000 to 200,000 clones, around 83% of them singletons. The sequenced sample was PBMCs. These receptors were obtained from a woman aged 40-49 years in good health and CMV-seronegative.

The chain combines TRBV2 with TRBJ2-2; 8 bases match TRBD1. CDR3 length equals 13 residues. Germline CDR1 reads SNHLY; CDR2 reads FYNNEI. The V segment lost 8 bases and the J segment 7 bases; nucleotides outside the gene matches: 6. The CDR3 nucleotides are TGTGCCAGCGGACAGGGTAATAACGGGGAGCTGTTTTTT. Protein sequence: CASGQGNNGELFF. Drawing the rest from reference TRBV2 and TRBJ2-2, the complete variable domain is EPEVTQTPSHQVTQMGQEVILRCVPISNHLYFYWYRQILGQKVEFLVSFYNNEISEKSEIFDDQFSVERPDGSNFTLKIRSTKLEDSAMYFCASGQGNNGELFFGEGSRLTVL.

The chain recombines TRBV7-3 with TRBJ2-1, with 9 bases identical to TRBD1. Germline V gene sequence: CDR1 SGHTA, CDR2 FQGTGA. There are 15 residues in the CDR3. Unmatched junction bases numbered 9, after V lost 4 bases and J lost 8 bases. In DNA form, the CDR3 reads TGTGCCAGCAGCTCACAGGGGGCGGTACAGGATGAGCAGTTCTTC. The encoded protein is CASSSQGAVQDEQFF.

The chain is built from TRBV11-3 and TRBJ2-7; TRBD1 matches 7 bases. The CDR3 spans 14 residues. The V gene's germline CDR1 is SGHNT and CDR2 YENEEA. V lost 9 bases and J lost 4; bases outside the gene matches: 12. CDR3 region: CARALRDRHYEQYF. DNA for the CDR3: TGTGCCAGAGCCTTACGGGACAGACATTACGAGCAGTACTTC.

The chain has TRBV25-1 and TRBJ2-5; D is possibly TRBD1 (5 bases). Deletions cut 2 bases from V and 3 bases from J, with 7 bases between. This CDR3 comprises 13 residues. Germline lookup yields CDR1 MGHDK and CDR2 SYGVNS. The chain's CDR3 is CASSEQGKETQYF. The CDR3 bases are TGTGCCAGCAGTGAACAGGGAAAAGAGACCCAGTACTTC.

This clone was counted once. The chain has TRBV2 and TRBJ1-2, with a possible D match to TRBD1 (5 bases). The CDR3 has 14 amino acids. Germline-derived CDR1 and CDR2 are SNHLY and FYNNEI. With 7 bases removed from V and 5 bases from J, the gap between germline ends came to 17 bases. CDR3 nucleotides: TGTGCCAGCACTCGTGAGCGGGAGGGGTATGGCTACACCTTC. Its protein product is CASTREREGYGYTF.

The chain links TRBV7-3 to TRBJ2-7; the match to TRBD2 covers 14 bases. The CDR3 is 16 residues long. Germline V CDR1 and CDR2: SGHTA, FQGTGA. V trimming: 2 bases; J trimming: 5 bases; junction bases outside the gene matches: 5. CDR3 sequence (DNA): TGTGCCAGCAGCTTAGCCGGGACTAGCGGGAGACACGAGCAGTACGTC. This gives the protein CASSLAGTSGRHEQYV.

The CDR3 DNA follows: TGTGCCAGCAGTGAAGAGGGTAGGGGCTCAGGCGAGCAGTACTTC. As protein: CASSEEGRGSGEQYF. The chain joins TRBV2 to TRBJ2-7; tentatively, D is TRBD1 (5 bases). Germline V gene lookup returns CDR1 SNHLY and CDR2 FYNNEI. The germline V and J ends were trimmed by 1 base and 6 bases, with 16 bases remaining between them. CDR3 length: 15 amino acids.

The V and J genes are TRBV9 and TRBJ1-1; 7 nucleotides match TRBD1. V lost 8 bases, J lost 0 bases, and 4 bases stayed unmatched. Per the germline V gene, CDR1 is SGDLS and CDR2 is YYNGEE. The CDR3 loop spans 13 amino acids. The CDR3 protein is CASGGQMNTEAFF. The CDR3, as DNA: TGTGCCAGTGGGGGACAGATGAACACTGAAGCTTTCTTT.

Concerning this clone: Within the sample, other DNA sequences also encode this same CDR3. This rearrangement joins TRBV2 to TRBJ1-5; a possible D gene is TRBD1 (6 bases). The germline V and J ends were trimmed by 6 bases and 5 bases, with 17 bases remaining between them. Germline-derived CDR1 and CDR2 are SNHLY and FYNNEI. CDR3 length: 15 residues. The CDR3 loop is CASSGTYQGDQPQHF. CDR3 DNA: TGTGCCAGCAGCGGGACATACCAAGGGGATCAGCCCCAGCATTTT.

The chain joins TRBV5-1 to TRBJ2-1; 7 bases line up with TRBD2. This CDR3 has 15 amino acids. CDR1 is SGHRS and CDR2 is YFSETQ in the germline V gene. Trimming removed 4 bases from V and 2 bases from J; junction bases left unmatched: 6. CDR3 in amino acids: CASSPSGKAYNEQFF. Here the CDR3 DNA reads TGCGCCAGCAGCCCGAGCGGGAAGGCCTACAATGAGCAGTTCTTC.

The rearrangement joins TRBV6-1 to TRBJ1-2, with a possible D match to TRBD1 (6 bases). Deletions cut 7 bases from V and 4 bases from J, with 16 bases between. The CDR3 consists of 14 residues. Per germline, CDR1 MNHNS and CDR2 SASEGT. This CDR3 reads CASNGRQDSYGYTF. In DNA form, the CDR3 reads TGTGCCAGCAACGGTCGACAGGATAGCTATGGCTACACCTTC.

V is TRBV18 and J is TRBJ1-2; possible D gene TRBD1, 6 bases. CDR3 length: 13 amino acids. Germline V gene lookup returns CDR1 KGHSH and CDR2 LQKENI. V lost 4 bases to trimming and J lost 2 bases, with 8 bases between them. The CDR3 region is CASSRDTNYGYTF. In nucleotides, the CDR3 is TGTGCCAGCTCACGGGACACCAACTATGGCTACACCTTC.

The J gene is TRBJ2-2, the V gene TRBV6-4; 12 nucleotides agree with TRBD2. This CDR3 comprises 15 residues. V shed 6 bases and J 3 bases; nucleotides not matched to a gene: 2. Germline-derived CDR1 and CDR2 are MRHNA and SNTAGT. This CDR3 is CASRRLAGDTGELFF. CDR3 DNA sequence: TGTGCCAGCAGGAGACTAGCGGGAGACACCGGGGAGCTGTTTTTT.

This CDR3 is CASSIGLADYNEQFF. The CDR3 nucleotides read TGTGCCAGTAGTATCGGACTAGCGGACTACAATGAGCAGTTCTTC. J is TRBJ2-1 and V is TRBV19; 10 bases agree with TRBD2. Trimming took 3 bases from V and 3 from J; bases not matched to a gene: 2. The CDR3 spans 15 residues. Germline CDR1 and CDR2: LNHDA and SQIVND (reference sequence).

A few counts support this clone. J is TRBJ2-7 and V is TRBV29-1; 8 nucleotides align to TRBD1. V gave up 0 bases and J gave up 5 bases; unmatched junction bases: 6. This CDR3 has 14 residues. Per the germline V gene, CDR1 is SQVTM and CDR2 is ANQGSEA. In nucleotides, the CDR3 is TGCAGCGTTGAAGATCGGGCAGGGGGCAACGAGCAGTACTTC. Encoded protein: CSVEDRAGGNEQYF.

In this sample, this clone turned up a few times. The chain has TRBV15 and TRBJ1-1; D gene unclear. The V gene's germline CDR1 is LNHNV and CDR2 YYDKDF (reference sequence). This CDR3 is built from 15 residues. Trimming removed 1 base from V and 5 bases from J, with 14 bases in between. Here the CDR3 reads CATSRVLRDQTEAFF. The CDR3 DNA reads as TGTGCCACCAGCAGAGTTTTGAGGGATCAAACTGAAGCTTTCTTT.

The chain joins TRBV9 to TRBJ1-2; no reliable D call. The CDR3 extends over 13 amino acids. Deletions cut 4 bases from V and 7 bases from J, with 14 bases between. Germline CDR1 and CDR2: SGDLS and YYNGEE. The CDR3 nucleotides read TGTGCCAGCAGCCAGGAAGGAGGGTCTGGCTACACCTTC. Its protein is CASSQEGGSGYTF.

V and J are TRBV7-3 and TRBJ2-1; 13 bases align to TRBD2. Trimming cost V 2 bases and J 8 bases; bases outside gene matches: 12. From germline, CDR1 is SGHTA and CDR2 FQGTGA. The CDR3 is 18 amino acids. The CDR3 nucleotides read TGTGCCAGCAGCTTAGGCCCCTCAGGACTAGCGGGAGTCCATGAGCAGTTCTTC. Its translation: CASSLGPSGLAGVHEQFF.

The CDR3 is CASSYSRGGLNNEQFF. The CDR3 DNA follows: TGTGCCAGCAGTTATTCTAGGGGTGGGCTAAACAATGAGCAGTTCTTC. This chain connects TRBV6-5 to TRBJ2-1; D perhaps matches TRBD1 (5 bases). V lost 3 bases, J lost 5 bases, and 17 bases lay in between. Germline CDR1 and CDR2: MNHEY and SVGAGI. This CDR3 comprises 16 residues.

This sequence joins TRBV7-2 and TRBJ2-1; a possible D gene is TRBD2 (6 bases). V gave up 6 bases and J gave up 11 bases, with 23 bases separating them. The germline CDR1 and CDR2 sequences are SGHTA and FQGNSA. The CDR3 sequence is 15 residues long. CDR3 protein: CASREEGYRGGKQFF. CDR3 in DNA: TGTGCCAGCAGGGAGGAGGGTTACCGGGGTGGGAAGCAGTTCTTC.

CDR3 sequence: CASSQVRTSGANEQFF. As DNA, the CDR3 is TGCGCCAGCAGCCAAGTCAGGACTAGCGGGGCCAATGAGCAGTTCTTC. The chain carries TRBV4-1 and TRBJ2-1; 12 nucleotides line up with TRBD2. There are 16 residues in the CDR3. From germline, CDR1 is MGHRA and CDR2 YSYEKL. V dropped 1 base and J dropped 6; count of bases not matched to a gene: 4.

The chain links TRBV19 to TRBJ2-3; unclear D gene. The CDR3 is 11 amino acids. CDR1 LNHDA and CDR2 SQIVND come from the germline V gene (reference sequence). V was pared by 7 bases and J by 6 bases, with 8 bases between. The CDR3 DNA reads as TGTGCCAGTAAAGTCGGGGATACGCAGTATTTT. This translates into CASKVGDTQYF.

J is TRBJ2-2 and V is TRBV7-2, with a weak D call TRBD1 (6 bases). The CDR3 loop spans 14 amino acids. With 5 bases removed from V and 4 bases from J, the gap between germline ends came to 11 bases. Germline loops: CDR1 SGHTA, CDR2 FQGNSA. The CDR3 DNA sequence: TGTGCCAGCAGCGGCAGGGGTGGCACCGGGGAGCTGTTTTTT. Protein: CASSGRGGTGELFF.

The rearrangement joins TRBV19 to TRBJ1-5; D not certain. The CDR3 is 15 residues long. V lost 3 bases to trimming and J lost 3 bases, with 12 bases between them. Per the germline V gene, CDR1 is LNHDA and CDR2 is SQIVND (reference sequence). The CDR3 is CASSMAPDPNQPQHF. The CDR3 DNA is TGTGCCAGTAGTATGGCTCCAGATCCCAATCAGCCCCAGCATTTT.

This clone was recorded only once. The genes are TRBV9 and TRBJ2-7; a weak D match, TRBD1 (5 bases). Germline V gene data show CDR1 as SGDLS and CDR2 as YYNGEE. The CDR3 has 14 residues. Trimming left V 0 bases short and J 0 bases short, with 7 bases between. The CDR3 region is CASSVEGNSYEQYF. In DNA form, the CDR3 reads TGTGCCAGCAGCGTAGAGGGGAACTCCTACGAGCAGTACTTC. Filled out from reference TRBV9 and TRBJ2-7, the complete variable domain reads DSGVTQTPKHLITATGQRVTLRCSPRSGDLSVYWYQQSLDQGLQFLIQYYNGEERAKGNILERFSAQQFPDLHSELNLSSLELGDSALYFCASSVEGNSYEQYFGPGTRLTVT.

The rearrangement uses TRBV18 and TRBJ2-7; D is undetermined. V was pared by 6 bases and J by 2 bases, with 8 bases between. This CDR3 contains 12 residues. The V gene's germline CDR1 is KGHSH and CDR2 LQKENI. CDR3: CASSTEAYEQYF. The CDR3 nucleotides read TGTGCCAGCTCCACTGAGGCCTACGAGCAGTACTTC.

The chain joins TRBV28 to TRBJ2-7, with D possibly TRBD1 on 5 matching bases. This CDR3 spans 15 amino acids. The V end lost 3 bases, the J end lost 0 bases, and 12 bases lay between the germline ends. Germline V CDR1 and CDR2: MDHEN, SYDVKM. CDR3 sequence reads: CASSLGQGFSYEQYF. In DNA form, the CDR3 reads TGTGCCAGCAGTTTGGGGCAGGGCTTCTCCTACGAGCAGTACTTC. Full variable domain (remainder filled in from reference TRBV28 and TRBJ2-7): DVKVTQSSRYLVKRTGEKVFLECVQDMDHENMFWYRQDPGLGLRLIYFSYDVKMKEKGDIPEGYSVSREKKERFSLILESASTNQTSMYLCASSLGQGFSYEQYFGPGTRLTVT.